The present entry profiles one T cell receptor (beta chain) with its context. The antigen remains undetermined. This sample stems from a study of T-cell reconstitution after alpha-beta-depleted transplantation in children. Study-level results: At one year after transplant, newly produced T cells mostly accounted for T-cell counts and diversity.

The authors prepared the TCRbeta library with unique molecular identifiers. Via MiXCR, TCRdb re-called the PCR reads, giving one row per CDR3 protein. The repertoire consists of about 300,000 distinct CDR3 sequences, with roughly 7.8% occurring once and the leading ten covering approximately 8.2%. The CDR3 extends over 16 amino acids. The germline CDR1 and CDR2 sequences are SQVTM and ANQGSEA. V lost 3 bases and J lost 6, with 23 bases in between. The clonotype was recovered from a female patient aged 2-15 years who had a stem cell transplant for Fanconi anemia, so the T cells may come from the graft donor. The chain recombines TRBV29-1 with TRBJ1-1; D is perhaps TRBD1 (6 bases). Source: peripheral blood, taken 360 days after TCRalphabeta/CD19-depleted stem cell transplant. The CDR3 DNA reads TGCAGCGTTGAGAGCATGTCGTTGGGGGGGGGCGCTGAAGCTTTCTTT. Protein sequence: CSVESMSLGGGAEAFF.